What follows are 30 T cell receptor beta chains derived from one specimen sequenced in a study of blood T cell repertoires in COVID-19. Libraries were prepared by immunoSEQ multiplex PCR; TCRdb keeps only in-frame clonotypes and omits some of them. The sample carries under 100,000 clones, around three quarters recorded once. The sequenced sample consisted of peripheral blood. The source of these receptors is a woman aged 80 or over with active or convalescent COVID-19.

The CDR3 is CASGPTRISYEQYF. The CDR3 coding sequence is TGTGCTAGTGGTCCGACACGTATCTCCTACGAGCAGTACTTC. The rearrangement uses TRBV12-5 and TRBJ2-7; no definite D call. CDR3 size: 14 residues. Germline CDR1 reads LGHNT; CDR2 reads FRNRAP. Trimming stripped 5 bases from V and 0 bases from J, with 11 bases between.

This clone has only a few counts. The chain employs TRBV6-5 and TRBJ1-5, with 11 bases fitting TRBD1. Per the germline V gene, CDR1 is MNHEY and CDR2 is SVGAGI. Germline trimming cut 4 bases from V and 2 bases from J; bases unmatched to any gene: 4. This CDR3 spans 16 amino acids. The CDR3 loop reads CASSLRTGGGNQPQHF. DNA for the CDR3: TGTGCCAGCAGTTTACGGACAGGGGGCGGCAATCAGCCCCAGCATTTT.

CDR3 bases: TGCGCCAGCAGCCAACCAACACGGAACACTGAAGCTTTCTTT. It codes for CASSQPTRNTEAFF. This chain connects TRBV4-1 to TRBJ1-1; D remains ambiguous. V lost 2 bases and J lost 1, with 8 bases in between. The CDR3 contains 14 residues. Germline V gene data show CDR1 as MGHRA and CDR2 as YSYEKL.

This chain uses TRBV7-2 with TRBJ2-5, with 7 bases that match TRBD2. The CDR3 contains 14 residues. From germline, CDR1 is SGHTA and CDR2 FQGNSA. After removal of 0 bases from V and 2 bases from J, the junction contained 0 bases not matched to a gene. The CDR3, as DNA: TGTGCCAGCAGCTTAGCCGGGGGGCAAGAGACCCAGTACTTC. Translation: CASSLAGGQETQYF.

This clone was detected only a few times. V and J are TRBV2 and TRBJ2-5, with D unresolved. The germline V gene has CDR1 SNHLY and CDR2 FYNNEI. V was cut by 1 base and J by 1 base, with 7 bases left in between. This CDR3 has 14 amino acids. CDR3 amino acids: CASSEVLGQETQYF. The CDR3, as DNA: TGTGCCAGCAGTGAAGTGCTAGGCCAAGAGACCCAGTACTTC.

J is TRBJ2-3 and V is TRBV20-1, with a possible D match to TRBD2 (6 bases). Germline CDR1 and CDR2: DFQATT and SNEGSKA (reference sequence). V shed 3 bases and J shed 2 bases, with 12 bases lying between them. The CDR3 extends over 14 amino acids. Here the CDR3 reads CSASSGLDTDTQYF. CDR3 sequence (DNA): TGCAGTGCTAGTTCGGGACTCGACACAGATACGCAGTATTTT.

This clone has just a few counts. The chain recombines TRBV27 with TRBJ2-1; TRBD2 matches 11 bases. The CDR3 length is 17 residues. After removal of 5 bases from V and 7 bases from J, the junction contained 13 bases not matched to a gene. Germline V gene sequence: CDR1 MNHEY, CDR2 SMNVEV (reference sequence). CDR3 nucleotide sequence: TGTGCCAGCAGTCCCGAAACTCTAGCGGGGGGCGGGAATGAGCAGTTCTTC. Amino acid sequence: CASSPETLAGGGNEQFF.

The DNA of the CDR3 is TGTGCCAGCAGCTCCCGGTTGGGGCGCCTAGGAGCTAATTCACCCCTCCACTTT. This encodes CASSSRLGRLGANSPLHF. The gene calls are TRBV5-6 and TRBJ1-6; maybe TRBD1 (5 bases). V was trimmed by 3 bases and J by 6 bases, leaving 22 bases between them. Per germline, CDR1 SGHDT and CDR2 YYEEEE. CDR3 length: 18 residues.

The genes are TRBV10-3 and TRBJ1-1; no firm D call. The germline V gene has CDR1 ENHRY and CDR2 SYGVKD. V lost 3 bases to trimming and J lost 1 base, with 9 bases between them. This CDR3 contains 14 residues. CDR3 region: CAISDEGRNTEAFF. CDR3 DNA: TGTGCCATCAGTGACGAGGGTCGGAACACTGAAGCTTTCTTT.

Details on this clone: Its ends do not fully match the called genes, so a read error is possible. This chain joins TRBV2 and TRBJ2-1; TRBD2 matches 16 bases. Germline V gives CDR1 SNHLY, CDR2 FYNNEI. This CDR3 contains 15 residues. CDR3 sequence (DNA): TGTGCCAGCAGCTCGGGACTAGCGGGGGGGCCCGAGCTGTTCTTC. This gives the protein CASSSGLAGGPELFF.

The chain is built from TRBV10-1 and TRBJ1-4; possibly TRBD1 for D (5 bases). Deletions cut 2 bases from V and 3 bases from J, with 10 bases between. Germline CDR1 WNHNN, CDR2 SYGVQD (reference sequence). There are 15 residues in the CDR3. CDR3 amino acids: CASSEGDSSNEKLFF. CDR3 sequence (DNA): TGCGCCAGCAGTGAGGGAGACAGCTCTAATGAAAAACTGTTTTTT.

This clone has just one count. The chain carries TRBV5-1 and TRBJ1-6, with D perhaps TRBD1 (5 bases). The V end lost 1 base, the J end lost 9 bases, and 11 bases lay between the germline ends. This CDR3 comprises 14 residues. CDR1 is SGHRS, CDR2 YFSETQ, per germline. CDR3 region: CASSLTGRGSPLHF. The CDR3 DNA follows: TGCGCCAGCAGCTTGACAGGACGAGGTTCACCCCTCCACTTT.

There are a few counts of this clone. The V and J genes are TRBV18 and TRBJ2-6; perhaps TRBD2 as D (6 bases). CDR3 size: 18 residues. Germline V lookup: CDR1 KGHSH, CDR2 LQKENI. Trimming removed 1 base from V and 0 bases from J, with 13 bases in between. The CDR3 loop is CASSPRGEYYSGANVLTF. The CDR3, as DNA: TGTGCCAGCTCACCACGGGGGGAATATTACTCTGGGGCCAACGTCCTGACTTTC.

This clone turned up a few times. The rearrangement uses TRBV11-2 and TRBJ1-2; the D gene is possibly TRBD1 (5 bases). The CDR3 has 16 residues. The V and J ends lost 7 bases and 4 bases respectively, with 22 bases between them. Germline V lookup: CDR1 SGHAT, CDR2 FQNNGV. The CDR3 here is CASTAIARGRSYGYTF. The CDR3 DNA sequence: TGTGCCAGCACCGCCATTGCTCGGGGGAGAAGCTATGGCTACACCTTC.

This chain uses TRBV10-3 with TRBJ2-3; 8 bases align to TRBD2. Unmatched junction bases numbered 5, after V lost 6 bases and J lost 0 bases. This CDR3 comprises 15 residues. Per the germline V gene, CDR1 is ENHRY and CDR2 is SYGVKD. The CDR3 coding sequence is TGTGCCATCAGCCCGGGGGGGCCGAGCACAGATACGCAGTATTTT. Protein: CAISPGGPSTDTQYF.

This chain joins TRBV4-2 and TRBJ1-2; possible D gene TRBD1, 6 bases. Germline V lookup: CDR1 LGHNA, CDR2 YNFKEQ. Deletions cut 2 bases from V and 3 bases from J, with 16 bases between. This CDR3 has 16 amino acids. CDR3: CASSQPDSDRYYGYTF. CDR3 coding DNA: TGTGCCAGCAGCCAACCAGATTCGGACAGATACTATGGCTACACCTTC.

This chain links TRBV6-5 with TRBJ1-2; maybe TRBD1 (6 bases). Germline values: CDR1 MNHEY, CDR2 SVGAGI. This CDR3 comprises 15 residues. V dropped 6 bases and J dropped 0 bases, with 14 bases sitting between them. In DNA form, the CDR3 reads TGTGCCAGCAGATCACCGGGACAAACTAACTATGGCTACACCTTC. This sequence encodes CASRSPGQTNYGYTF.

This chain connects TRBV7-8 to TRBJ2-7, with TRBD1 matching 9 bases. Per germline, CDR1 SGHVS and CDR2 FQNEAQ. V trimming: 4 bases; J trimming: 1 base; junction bases outside the gene matches: 2. The CDR3 covers 14 residues. This chain's CDR3 is CASSSGQGSYEQYF. The CDR3 region has the DNA TGTGCCAGCAGCTCGGGACAGGGATCCTACGAGCAGTACTTC.

This clone came up a few times. V is TRBV29-1 and J is TRBJ1-1; 9 bases agree with TRBD1. The CDR3 totals 13 residues. Germline V gene sequence: CDR1 SQVTM, CDR2 ANQGSEA. The ends lost 7 bases at V and 4 bases at J; junction bases unmatched: 7. CDR3 sequence (DNA): TGCAGCGCGGGACAGGGATCGGGCACTGAAGCTTTCTTT. Translating it yields CSAGQGSGTEAFF. The full variable domain, rest sourced from reference TRBV29-1 and TRBJ1-1, is SAVISQKPSRDICQRGTSLTIQCQVDSQVTMMFWYRQQPGQSLTLIATANQGSEATYESGFVIDKFPISRPNLTFSTLTVSNMSPEDSSIYLCSAGQGSGTEAFFGQGTRLTVV.

The CDR3 DNA sequence: TGTGCCAGCAGAATAGGGACTAGCGGGCAAGGTGAGCAGTTCTTC. Translation: CASRIGTSGQGEQFF. The chain has TRBV2 and TRBJ2-1; 12 bases align to TRBD2. V was pared by 6 bases and J by 9 bases, with 9 bases of the junction left unmatched. The CDR3 loop spans 15 amino acids. Per germline, CDR1 SNHLY and CDR2 FYNNEI.

The V and J genes are TRBV7-8 and TRBJ1-1; D may be TRBD1 (5 bases). The germline V and J ends were trimmed by 5 bases and 2 bases, with 15 bases remaining between them. Germline CDR1 SGHVS, CDR2 FQNEAQ. The CDR3 is 15 residues long. The CDR3, as DNA: TGTGCCAGCAGCCCGGGCGGGGGGGGAAACACTGAAGCTTTCTTT. Its translation is CASSPGGGGNTEAFF.

The chain has TRBV9 and TRBJ2-3; 9 positions match TRBD2. The CDR3 extends over 15 amino acids. The germline CDR1 and CDR2 sequences are SGDLS and YYNGEE. The V gene end was trimmed by 1 base and the J gene end by 0 bases; junction bases not matched to a gene: 0. In nucleotides, the CDR3 is TGTGCCAGCAGCGTACTAGCGGGGAGCACAGATACGCAGTATTTT. Translated: CASSVLAGSTDTQYF.

This clone was observed a single time. V usage is TRBV5-1 and J usage is TRBJ1-2, with D possibly being TRBD1 (5 bases). The CDR3 runs to 15 residues. Trimming left V 0 bases short and J 3 bases short, with 12 bases between. Germline V lookup: CDR1 SGHRS, CDR2 YFSETQ. CDR3 protein: CASSLAQGFDYGYTF. CDR3 sequence (DNA): TGCGCCAGCAGCTTGGCCCAGGGTTTTGACTATGGCTACACCTTC.

The chain links TRBV4-1 to TRBJ1-1; 7 bases match TRBD1. The trim removed 6 bases at V and 3 bases at J, leaving 13 bases unmatched. The germline V gene encodes CDR1 MGHRA and CDR2 YSYEKL. The length of the CDR3 is 16 residues. CDR3 amino acids: CASRKARGDRYTEAFF. The CDR3, as DNA: TGCGCCAGCAGGAAAGCCCGAGGGGACAGATACACTGAAGCTTTCTTT.

The chain has TRBV27 and TRBJ1-1; tentatively, D is TRBD1 (6 bases). The CDR3 length is 13 residues. From germline, CDR1 is MNHEY and CDR2 SMNVEV (reference sequence). V lost 2 bases, J lost 4 bases, and 8 bases lay in between. CDR3 protein: CASSLQGPTEAFF. The DNA of the CDR3 is TGTGCCAGCAGTTTACAGGGGCCCACTGAAGCTTTCTTT.

The chain employs TRBV28 and TRBJ2-3; TRBD2 agrees at 7 bases. V trimming: 3 bases; J trimming: 3 bases; junction bases outside the gene matches: 12. Germline V gene sequence: CDR1 MDHEN, CDR2 SYDVKM. The CDR3 has 17 residues. The DNA of the CDR3 is TGTGCCAGCAGTTTTGCGGGGGATGGCCTGTTGACAGATACGCAGTATTTT. It encodes CASSFAGDGLLTDTQYF.

The gene calls are TRBV12-3 or TRBV12-4 and TRBJ2-7; 9 bases are shared with TRBD1. With V trimmed by 7 bases and J by 6 bases, 4 bases remained unmatched. CDR3 length equals 12 residues. CDR3 region: CASTRTGVEQYF. The CDR3 nucleotides read TGTGCCAGCACCCGGACAGGGGTCGAGCAGTACTTC.

This clone was counted once. The V and J genes are TRBV2 and TRBJ2-3; TRBD2 might be the D (6 bases). The CDR3 is made up of 15 amino acids. Per the germline V gene, CDR1 is SNHLY and CDR2 is FYNNEI. Trimming removed 11 bases at V and 3 bases at J, with 21 bases between. CDR3 sequence reads: CALIGRGGSTDTQYF. In DNA form, the CDR3 reads TGTGCCCTTATAGGGCGGGGTGGTAGTACAGATACGCAGTATTTT.

The chain is built from TRBV28 and TRBJ1-3; weak D call: TRBD1 (5 bases). From germline, CDR1 is MDHEN and CDR2 SYDVKM. Between the trimmed V and J ends, which lost 6 bases and 0 bases, there was a span of 12 bases. The CDR3 is 15 amino acids. CDR3 in amino acids: CASRELQGSGNTIYF. As DNA, the CDR3 is TGTGCCAGCAGGGAGTTGCAGGGCTCTGGAAACACCATATATTTT.

This clone was counted only a few times. The J gene is TRBJ1-6, the V gene TRBV4-1; TRBD1 agrees at 7 bases. Germline CDR1 and CDR2: MGHRA and YSYEKL. The CDR3 is made up of 14 amino acids. V was pared by 7 bases and J by 8 bases, with 8 bases of the junction left unmatched. CDR3 DNA: TGCGCCAGCACCGACAGGGACGGATATTCACCCCTCCACTTT. Translation gives CASTDRDGYSPLHF.